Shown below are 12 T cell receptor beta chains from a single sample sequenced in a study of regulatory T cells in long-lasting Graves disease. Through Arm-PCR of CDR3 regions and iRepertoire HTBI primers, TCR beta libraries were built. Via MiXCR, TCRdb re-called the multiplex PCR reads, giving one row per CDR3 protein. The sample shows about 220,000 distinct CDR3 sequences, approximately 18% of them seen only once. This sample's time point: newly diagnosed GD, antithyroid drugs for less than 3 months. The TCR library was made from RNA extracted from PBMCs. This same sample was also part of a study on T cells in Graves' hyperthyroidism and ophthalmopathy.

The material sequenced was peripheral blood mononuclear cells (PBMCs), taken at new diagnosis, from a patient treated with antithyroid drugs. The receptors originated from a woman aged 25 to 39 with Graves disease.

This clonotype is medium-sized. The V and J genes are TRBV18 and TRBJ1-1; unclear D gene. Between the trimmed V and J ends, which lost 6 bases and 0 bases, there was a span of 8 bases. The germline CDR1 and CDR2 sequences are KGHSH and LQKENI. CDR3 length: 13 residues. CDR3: CASSPTLNTEAFF. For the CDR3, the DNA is TGTGCCAGCTCCCCCACATTGAACACTGAAGCTTTCTTT. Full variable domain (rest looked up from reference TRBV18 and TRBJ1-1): NAGVMQNPRHLVRRRGQEARLRCSPMKGHSHVYWYRQLPEEGLKFMVYLQKENIIDESGMPKERFSAEFPKEGPSILRIQQVVRGDSAAYFCASSPTLNTEAFFGQGTRLTVV.

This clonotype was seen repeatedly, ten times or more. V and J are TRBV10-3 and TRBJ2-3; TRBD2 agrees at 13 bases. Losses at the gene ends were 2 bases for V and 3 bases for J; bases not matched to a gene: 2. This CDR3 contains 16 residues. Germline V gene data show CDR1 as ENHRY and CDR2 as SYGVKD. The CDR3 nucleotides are TGTGCCATCAGTGAGATGACTAGCGGGGGGACAGATACGCAGTATTTT. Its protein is CAISEMTSGGTDTQYF.

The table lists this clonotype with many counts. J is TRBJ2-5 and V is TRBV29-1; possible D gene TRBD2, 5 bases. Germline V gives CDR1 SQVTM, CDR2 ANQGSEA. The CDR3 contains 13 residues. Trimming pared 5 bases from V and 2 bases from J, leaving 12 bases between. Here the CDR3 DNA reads TGCAGCGTTAACCCAGGACTTCAAGAGACCCAGTACTTC. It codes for CSVNPGLQETQYF.

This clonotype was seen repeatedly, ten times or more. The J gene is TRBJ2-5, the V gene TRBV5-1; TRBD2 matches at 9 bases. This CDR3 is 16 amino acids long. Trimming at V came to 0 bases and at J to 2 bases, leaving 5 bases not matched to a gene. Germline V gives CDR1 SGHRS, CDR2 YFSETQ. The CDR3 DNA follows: TGCGCCAGCAGCTTGGACGCGGGGGGGGGACAAGAGACCCAGTACTTC. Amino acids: CASSLDAGGGQETQYF.

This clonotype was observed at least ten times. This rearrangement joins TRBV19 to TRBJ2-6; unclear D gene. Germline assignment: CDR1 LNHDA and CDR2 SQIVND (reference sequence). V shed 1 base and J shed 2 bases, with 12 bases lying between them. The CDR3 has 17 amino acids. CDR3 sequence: CASSIGSGTTGANVLTF. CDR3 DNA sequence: TGTGCCAGTAGTATAGGATCTGGAACAACTGGGGCCAACGTCCTGACTTTC.

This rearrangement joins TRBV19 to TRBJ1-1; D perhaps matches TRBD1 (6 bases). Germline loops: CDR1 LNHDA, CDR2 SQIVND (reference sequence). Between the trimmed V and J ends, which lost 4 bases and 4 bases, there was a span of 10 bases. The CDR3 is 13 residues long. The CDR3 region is CASSTGQITEAFF. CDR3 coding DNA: TGTGCCAGTAGTACCGGACAGATCACTGAAGCTTTCTTT.

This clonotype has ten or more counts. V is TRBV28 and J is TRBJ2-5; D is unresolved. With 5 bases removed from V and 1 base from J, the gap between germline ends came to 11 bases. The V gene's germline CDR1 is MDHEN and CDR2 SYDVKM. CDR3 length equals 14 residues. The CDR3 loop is CASSPLGIQETQYF. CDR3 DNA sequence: TGTGCCAGCAGTCCTCTAGGGATCCAAGAGACCCAGTACTTC.

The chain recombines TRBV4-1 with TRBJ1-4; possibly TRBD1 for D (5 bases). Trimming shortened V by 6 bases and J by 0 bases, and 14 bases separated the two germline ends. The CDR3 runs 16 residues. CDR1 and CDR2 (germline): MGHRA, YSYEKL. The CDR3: CASSHPRTTTNEKLFF. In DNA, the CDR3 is TGCGCCAGCAGTCATCCCCGGACAACAACTAATGAAAAACTGTTTTTT.

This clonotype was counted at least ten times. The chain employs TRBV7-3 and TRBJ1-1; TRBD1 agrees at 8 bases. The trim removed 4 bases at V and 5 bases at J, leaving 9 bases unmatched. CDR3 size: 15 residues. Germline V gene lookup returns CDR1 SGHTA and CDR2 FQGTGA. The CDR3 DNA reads TGTGCCAGCAGCTATACCGGGACAGGCGGGACTGAAGCTTTCTTT. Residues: CASSYTGTGGTEAFF.

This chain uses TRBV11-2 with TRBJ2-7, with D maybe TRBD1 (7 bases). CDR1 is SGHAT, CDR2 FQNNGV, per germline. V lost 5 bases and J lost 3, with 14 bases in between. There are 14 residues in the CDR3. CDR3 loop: CASSQGVGGYEQYF. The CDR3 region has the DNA TGTGCCAGCAGCCAGGGGGTGGGGGGCTACGAGCAGTACTTC.

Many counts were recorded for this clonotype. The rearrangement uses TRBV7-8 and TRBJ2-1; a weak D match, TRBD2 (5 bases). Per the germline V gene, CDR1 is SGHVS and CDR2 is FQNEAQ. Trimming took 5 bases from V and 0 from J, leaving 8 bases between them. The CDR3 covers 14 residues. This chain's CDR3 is CASSVTSSYNEQFF. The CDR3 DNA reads TGTGCCAGCAGCGTCACTAGCTCCTACAATGAGCAGTTCTTC.

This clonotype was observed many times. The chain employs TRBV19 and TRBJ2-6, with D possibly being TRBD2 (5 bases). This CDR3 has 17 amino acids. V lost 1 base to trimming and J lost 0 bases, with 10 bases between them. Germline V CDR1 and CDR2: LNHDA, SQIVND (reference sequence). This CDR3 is CASSIASRGSGANVLTF. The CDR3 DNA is TGTGCCAGTAGTATAGCCTCACGGGGCTCTGGGGCCAACGTCCTGACTTTC. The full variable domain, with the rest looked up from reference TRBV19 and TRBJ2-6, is DGGITQSPKYLFRKEGQNVTLSCEQNLNHDAMYWYRQDPGQGLRLIYYSQIVNDFQKGDIAEGYSVSREKKESFPLTVTSAQKNPTAFYLCASSIASRGSGANVLTFGAGSRLTVL.